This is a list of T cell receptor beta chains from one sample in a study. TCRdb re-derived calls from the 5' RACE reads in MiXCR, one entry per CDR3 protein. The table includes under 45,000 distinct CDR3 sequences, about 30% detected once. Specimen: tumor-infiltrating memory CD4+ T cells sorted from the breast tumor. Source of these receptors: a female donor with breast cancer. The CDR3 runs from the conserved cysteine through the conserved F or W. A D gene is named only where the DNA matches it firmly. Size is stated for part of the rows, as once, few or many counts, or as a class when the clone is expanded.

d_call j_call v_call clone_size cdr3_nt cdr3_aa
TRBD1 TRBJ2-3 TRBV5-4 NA TGTGCCAGCAGTTGGGACAGGGGGCGAGATACGCAGTATTTT CASSWDRGRDTQYF
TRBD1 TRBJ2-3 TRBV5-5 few TGTGCCAGCAGCTTGGTGGACAGGGTCGCAGATACGCAGTATTTT CASSLVDRVADTQYF
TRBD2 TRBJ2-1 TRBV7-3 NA TGTGCCAGCAGCTTAGGACTAGCGGGAGGTATTGAGCAGTTCTTC CASSLGLAGGIEQFF
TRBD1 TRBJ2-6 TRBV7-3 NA TGTACCAGCAGCCCCGGGACAGGGTCCCTCGTCCTGACTTTC CTSSPGTGSLVLTF
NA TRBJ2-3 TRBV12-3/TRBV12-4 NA TGTACCAGCAGTACAAACTTGTACACAGATACGCAGTATTTT CTSSTNLYTDTQYF
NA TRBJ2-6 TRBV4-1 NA TGCGCCAGCAGCCATCCCACGGCAAGGTCTGGGGCCAACGTCCTGACTTTC CASSHPTARSGANVLTF
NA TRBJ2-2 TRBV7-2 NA TGTACCAGCAGCTTTTCAGGGCCGGGCGGGGAGCTGTTTTTT CTSSFSGPGGELFF
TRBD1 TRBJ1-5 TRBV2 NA TGTGCCAGCAGAACGGGGACAGGGGATCAGCCCCAGCATTTT CASRTGTGDQPQHF
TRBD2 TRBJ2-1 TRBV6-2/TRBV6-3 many TGTGCCAGCAGACCGACTAGCGGGATGTGGGGAGATGAGCAGTTCTTC CASRPTSGMWGDEQFF
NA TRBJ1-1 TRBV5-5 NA TGTGCCAGCAGCTTGGACCCAACAGTTCAAGCTTTCTTT CASSLDPTVQAFF
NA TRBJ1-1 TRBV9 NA TGTGCCAGCGGATCGAGGGGGGCGATGAACACTGAAGCTTTCTTT CASGSRGAMNTEAFF
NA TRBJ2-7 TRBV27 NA TGTGCCAACAGTTTTTATCAGGGGTCCTACGAGCAGTACTTC CANSFYQGSYEQYF
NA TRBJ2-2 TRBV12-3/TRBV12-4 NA TGTGCCAGCAGTTTCTATAACACCGGGGAGCTGTTTTTT CASSFYNTGELFF
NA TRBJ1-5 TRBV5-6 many TGTGCCAGCAGCTTGGGCCGGGACACCCTATTT CASSLGRDTLF
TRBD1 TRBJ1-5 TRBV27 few TGTGCCACCGGATCTGCCGAACAGGGGTTACAGCCCCAGCATTTT CATGSAEQGLQPQHF
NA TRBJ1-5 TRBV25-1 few TGTGCCAGCAGTGGGACCCTATGGTGGCAGCCCCAGCATTTT CASSGTLWWQPQHF
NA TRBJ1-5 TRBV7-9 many TGTGCCAGCAGCTTAGAGGGAGGGCATAATCAGCCCCAGCATTTT CASSLEGGHNQPQHF
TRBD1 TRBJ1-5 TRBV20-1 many TGCAGTGCCGTCCAGGGGGCAGGGCAGCCCCAGCATTTT CSAVQGAGQPQHF
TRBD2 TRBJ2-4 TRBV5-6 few TGTGCCAGCAGACAAACCGGGGGGAGGAGAAACATTCAGTACTTC CASRQTGGRRNIQYF
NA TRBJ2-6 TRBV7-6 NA TGTGCCAGCAGCCCAGGGGCAGTTGGGGCCAACGTCCTGACTTTC CASSPGAVGANVLTF
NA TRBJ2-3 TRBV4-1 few TGCGCCAGCAGCCGCGTAGGAACAGATACGCAGTATTTT CASSRVGTDTQYF
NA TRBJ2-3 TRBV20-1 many TGCAGTGCTCTTAGGGGGAAACCTAGCACAGATACGCAGTATTTT CSALRGKPSTDTQYF
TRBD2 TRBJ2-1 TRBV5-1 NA TGCGCCAGCAGCTTCGGCGGGGGGGCCGGGAATGAGCAGTTCTTC CASSFGGGAGNEQFF
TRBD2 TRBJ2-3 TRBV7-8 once TGTGCCGGCAGCTCCATAACTAGCGATGTGGATACGCAGTATTTT CAGSSITSDVDTQYF
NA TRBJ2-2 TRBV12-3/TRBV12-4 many TGTGCCAGCTCTCCCCGGGCAGGGGGGACCGGGGAGCTGTTTTTT CASSPRAGGTGELFF
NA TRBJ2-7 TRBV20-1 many TGCAGTGCTACGGATTGGGGCGAGCAGTACTTC CSATDWGEQYF
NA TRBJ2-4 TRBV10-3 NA TGTGCCATCAGTCGGGACGGTGTTTTAGCCAAAAACATTCAGTACTTC CAISRDGVLAKNIQYF
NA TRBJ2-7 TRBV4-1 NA TGCGCCAGCAGCCAAGATAGAGCGGGTTCTTACGAGCAGTACTTC CASSQDRAGSYEQYF
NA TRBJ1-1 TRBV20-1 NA TGCAGTGTAAACGAAGTGAACACTGAAGCTTTCTTT CSVNEVNTEAFF
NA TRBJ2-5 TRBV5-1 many TGCGCCAGCAGCTTGGCCTTGGTCCAAGAGACCCAGTACTTC CASSLALVQETQYF
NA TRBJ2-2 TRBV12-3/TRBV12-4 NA TGTGCCAGCAGTCCGTCGACAGGGAGGGCCGGGGAGCTGTTTTTT CASSPSTGRAGELFF
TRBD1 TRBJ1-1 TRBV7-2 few TGTGCCAGCGGCTTAGACAGGGGGTCTTGGAACACTGAAGCTTTCTTT CASGLDRGSWNTEAFF
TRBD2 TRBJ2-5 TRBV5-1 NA TGCGCCAGCAGCCCGGGACTAGCGGGGGGGGAGACCCAGTACTTC CASSPGLAGGETQYF
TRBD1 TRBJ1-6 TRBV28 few TGTGCCAGCAGTTTACCCTCCGGGACAGGGAGTTCACCCCTCCACTTT CASSLPSGTGSSPLHF
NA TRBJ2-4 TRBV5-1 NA TGCGCCAGCAGCTTGCTGACGGGGGCTGAAAACATTCAGTACTTC CASSLLTGAENIQYF
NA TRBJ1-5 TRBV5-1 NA TGCGCCAGCAGCTTGTCGGGGACTCAGCCCCAGCATTTT CASSLSGTQPQHF